The sequence of this T cell receptor beta chain was determined in a study of blood T cell repertoires in COVID-19. Study overall: T cells, B-cell-depleted T cells, or PBMCs provided the cDNA or gDNA that served as material.

Adults between roughly 18 and 90 years of age took part from 24 US areas. Two negative PCRs, clearance, or symptom resolution had been documented for recovered Cohort 3 donors. Original methodology: Reference gene primer amplification yielded estimated nucleated cell counts. Only in-frame clones appear in the TCRdb table, and some are missing; sequencing was by immunoSEQ multiplex PCR. V, J and clone size reflect that table, while D and trimming were determined from the DNA. The profile shows approximately 480,000 clones, around 87% of them singletons. CDR1 SGHVS and CDR2 FQNEAQ come from the germline V gene. V lost 7 bases to trimming and J lost 2 bases, with 14 bases between them. CDR3 size: 14 residues. There are a few counts of this clone.

The sequence derives from a woman younger than 30 who had recovered from COVID-19. Sequenced input: PBMCs or T cells enriched from blood (not recorded which). This rearrangement joins TRBV7-8 to TRBJ1-2; unclear D gene. CDR3 in amino acids: CASTLGRGNYGYTF. CDR3 DNA: TGTGCCAGCACCCTGGGTAGAGGGAACTATGGCTACACCTTC.